These T cell receptor beta chains were read from a single sample in a study of blood T cell repertoires in COVID-19. The method was immunoSEQ multiplex PCR; TCRdb's version includes in-frame clones alone and lacks a portion of them. Of about 39,000 clones in the sample, about 89% were seen once. The specimen sequenced was peripheral blood. These receptor sequences come from a man in his forties or fifties with active COVID-19. Each CDR3 is given with its conserved first and last residue. Fields, in order: V gene, D gene, clone size, J gene, CDR3 protein, CDR3 DNA. The D gene is left open where the match is weak. Expanded clones are given a class, and other clones once, few, many or no size at all.

TRBV30	.	.	TRBJ1-2	CAWRGGASNYGYTF	TGTGCCTGGAGAGGGGGGGCCTCTAACTATGGCTACACCTTC
TRBV5-1	.	.	TRBJ2-1	CASSQNRFGHEQFF	TGCGCCAGCAGCCAAAACAGGTTTGGACATGAGCAGTTCTTC
TRBV5-1	TRBD2	.	TRBJ2-3	CASRFPGGSPTDTQYF	TGCGCCAGCAGGTTTCCGGGCGGGAGTCCCACAGATACGCAGTATTTT
TRBV5-1	.	.	TRBJ1-5	CASSLDRESNQPQHF	TGCGCCAGCAGCTTGGACAGGGAGAGCAATCAGCCCCAGCATTTT
TRBV10-1	.	.	TRBJ2-4	CASSDGGAKNIQYF	TGCGCCAGCAGTGATGGAGGGGCCAAAAACATTCAGTACTTC
TRBV6-6	.	.	TRBJ1-1	CASSTTPVPNTEAFF	TGTGCCAGCAGCACTACACCGGTTCCGAACACTGAAGCTTTCTTT
TRBV19	.	.	TRBJ2-3	CASRKSGFDTQYF	TGTGCCAGTAGGAAATCAGGCTTTGATACGCAGTATTTT
TRBV19	TRBD1	.	TRBJ1-1	CASSIGGTGAIQAFF	TGTGCCAGTAGTATAGGTGGGACAGGGGCAATTCAAGCTTTCTTT
TRBV9	TRBD1	.	TRBJ2-7	CASSPHLGGQGLTYEQYF	TGTGCCAGCAGCCCCCATCTTGGGGGACAGGGGCTAACCTACGAGCAGTACTTC
TRBV5-4	.	.	TRBJ2-3	CASSFDSRTDTQYF	TGTGCCAGCAGCTTTGACAGCCGCACAGATACGCAGTATTTT
TRBV21-1	.	.	TRBJ2-7	CASSKYTPPQTGPFVEQYF	TGTGCCAGCAGCAAATACACTCCCCCCCAGACAGGGCCCTTTGTGGAGCAGTACTTC
TRBV18	.	.	TRBJ2-3	CASSPPGVTQYF	TGTGCCAGCTCACCACCGGGCGTTACGCAGTATTTT
TRBV2	.	.	TRBJ1-3	CATSGNTIYF	TGTGCCACCTCCGGAAACACCATATATTTT
TRBV12-3/TRBV12-4	.	.	TRBJ2-3	CASSFVEDTQYF	TGTGCCAGCAGTTTCGTTGAGGATACGCAGTATTTT
TRBV7-6	.	.	TRBJ2-3	CASSLGASRSTDTQYF	TGTGCCAGCAGCTTAGGGGCTAGCCGAAGCACAGATACGCAGTATTTT
TRBV18	TRBD1	.	TRBJ1-1	CASSPRTGGRDTEAFF	TGTGCCAGCTCACCACGGACAGGGGGAAGGGACACTGAAGCTTTCTTT
TRBV7-6	.	.	TRBJ1-3	CASSSGTSRGSPGNTIYF	TGTGCCAGCAGCTCAGGGACATCGAGGGGTTCTCCTGGAAACACCATATATTTT
TRBV19	.	.	TRBJ2-3	CASSIRSDTQYF	TGTGCCAGTAGTATCCGGTCAGATACGCAGTATTTT
TRBV19	TRBD1	once	TRBJ1-5	CASSGFPGTGGARQPQHF	TGTGCCAGTAGTGGATTTCCCGGGACAGGGGGCGCAAGGCAGCCCCAGCATTTT
TRBV5-6	.	.	TRBJ1-3	CASSLLERYGNTIYF	TGTGCCAGCAGCTTGTTAGAGAGATATGGAAACACCATATATTTT
TRBV6-1	TRBD2	.	TRBJ2-1	CASSENPSSTSGGDNEQFF	TGTGCCAGCAGTGAAAACCCGTCTTCGACTAGCGGGGGGGACAATGAGCAGTTCTTC
TRBV4-3	.	few	TRBJ2-7	CASSLGLSSYEQYF	TGCGCCAGCAGCCTTGGACTAAGCTCCTACGAGCAGTACTTC
TRBV19	.	.	TRBJ1-5	CAISGEGGNQPQHF	TGTGCCATTTCCGGGGAAGGGGGTAATCAGCCCCAGCATTTT
TRBV3-1/TRBV3-2	.	.	TRBJ1-2	CASSHQTRDYGYTF	TGTGCCAGCAGCCACCAGACACGAGACTATGGCTACACCTTC
TRBV10-3	.	.	TRBJ1-2	CAISAYDGGYTF	TGTGCCATCAGTGCCTACGACGGGGGCTACACCTTC
TRBV5-1	.	.	TRBJ2-3	CASSQTGQDTQYF	TGCGCCAGCAGCCAGACAGGACAAGATACGCAGTATTTT
TRBV18	.	.	TRBJ2-3	CASSPRSGDTDTQYF	TGTGCCAGCTCACCCCGGTCGGGGGATACAGATACGCAGTATTTT
TRBV27	TRBD2	.	TRBJ2-3	CASSLRVGGLAADTQYF	TGTGCCAGCAGTTTAAGGGTCGGGGGACTAGCGGCAGATACGCAGTATTTT
TRBV18	TRBD1	few	TRBJ2-1	CASSRTSGTGVNEQFF	TGTGCCAGCTCACGTACATCCGGGACAGGGGTCAATGAGCAGTTCTTC
TRBV11-2	.	.	TRBJ2-5	CASSPIKGRGKETQYF	TGTGCCAGCAGCCCTATTAAGGGGCGAGGAAAAGAGACCCAGTACTTC
TRBV5-5	TRBD1	.	TRBJ2-2	CASRYRQGSNTGELFF	TGTGCCAGCAGGTATAGACAGGGCTCGAACACCGGGGAGCTGTTTTTT
TRBV18	.	.	TRBJ2-5	CASSPVEFQETQYF	TGTGCCAGCTCACCAGTAGAATTCCAAGAGACCCAGTACTTC
TRBV21-1	.	.	TRBJ2-1	CASSKLGLVHNEQFF	TGTGCCAGCAGCAAGTTGGGACTAGTACACAATGAGCAGTTCTTC
TRBV6-5	.	.	TRBJ1-1	CASSRGGNTEAFF	TGTGCCAGCAGTAGGGGGGGGAACACTGAAGCTTTCTTT
TRBV2	TRBD2	.	TRBJ2-5	CASKAGGQETQYF	TGTGCCAGCAAAGCGGGGGGCCAAGAGACCCAGTACTTC
TRBV6-5	.	.	TRBJ2-5	CASSLTRGETQYF	TGTGCCAGCAGTCTGACTAGAGGCGAGACCCAGTACTTC
TRBV2	.	.	TRBJ1-5	CASSELSENQPQHF	TGTGCCAGCAGTGAACTGTCGGAGAATCAGCCCCAGCATTTT
TRBV3-1/TRBV3-2	.	few	TRBJ1-3	CASSQTGDSGNTIYF	TGTGCCAGCAGCCAGACAGGAGACTCTGGAAACACCATATATTTT
TRBV29-1	TRBD1	.	TRBJ2-1	CSVSNHPGQKPNNEQFF	TGCAGCGTTTCCAACCACCCGGGACAGAAGCCCAACAATGAGCAGTTCTTC
TRBV18	.	once	TRBJ1-5	CASSLEGGIGQPQHF	TGTGCCAGCTCACTAGAAGGAGGCATAGGTCAGCCCCAGCATTTT
TRBV4-2	TRBD1	.	TRBJ2-1	CASSNPTGKMNEQFF	TGTGCCAGCAGCAACCCGACAGGGAAAATGAATGAGCAGTTCTTC
TRBV12-3/TRBV12-4	.	.	TRBJ1-1	CASTERENTEAFF	TGTGCCAGCACCGAAAGAGAGAACACTGAAGCTTTCTTT
TRBV18	.	.	TRBJ1-1	CASSADRNTEAFF	TGTGCCAGCTCAGCCGACAGGAACACTGAAGCTTTCTTT
TRBV18	TRBD1	.	TRBJ1-3	CASSPQAGGSGNTIYF	TGTGCCAGCTCACCACAAGCAGGGGGCTCTGGAAACACCATATATTTT
TRBV15	.	.	TRBJ2-7	CATSRDSEYEQYF	TGTGCCACCAGCAGAGATTCAGAATACGAGCAGTACTTC
TRBV3-1/TRBV3-2	TRBD2	.	TRBJ2-1	CASSQVTSGSNEQFF	TGTGCCAGCAGCCAAGTTACTAGCGGGAGCAATGAGCAGTTCTTC
TRBV27	TRBD1	.	TRBJ2-2	CASSFDRANTGELFF	TGTGCCAGCAGTTTTGACAGGGCGAACACCGGGGAGCTGTTTTTT
TRBV7-2	TRBD1	.	TRBJ2-5	CASSLDLPGGGETQYF	TGTGCCAGCAGCTTAGACCTACCAGGGGGTGGGGAGACCCAGTACTTC